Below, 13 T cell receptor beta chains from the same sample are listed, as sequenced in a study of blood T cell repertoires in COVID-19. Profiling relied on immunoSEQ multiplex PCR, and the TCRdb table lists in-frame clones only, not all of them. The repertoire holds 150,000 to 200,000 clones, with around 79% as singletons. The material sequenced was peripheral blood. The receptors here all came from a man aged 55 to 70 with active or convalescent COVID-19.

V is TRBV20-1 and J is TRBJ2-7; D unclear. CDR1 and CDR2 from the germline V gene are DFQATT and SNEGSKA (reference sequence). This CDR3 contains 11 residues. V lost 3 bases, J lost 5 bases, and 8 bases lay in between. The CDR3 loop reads CSARRADEQYF. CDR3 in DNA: TGCAGTGCTAGGCGCGCCGACGAGCAGTACTTC.

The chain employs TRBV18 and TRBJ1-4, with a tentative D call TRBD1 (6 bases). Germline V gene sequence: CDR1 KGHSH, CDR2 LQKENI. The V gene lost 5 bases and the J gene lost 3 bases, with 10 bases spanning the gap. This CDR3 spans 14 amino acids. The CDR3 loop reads CASSKQGSNEKLFF. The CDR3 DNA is TGTGCCAGCTCAAAACAGGGATCTAATGAAAAACTGTTTTTT.

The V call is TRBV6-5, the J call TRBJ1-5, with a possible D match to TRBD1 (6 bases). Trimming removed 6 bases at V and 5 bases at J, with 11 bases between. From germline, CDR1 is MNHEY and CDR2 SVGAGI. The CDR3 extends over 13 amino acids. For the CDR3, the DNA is TGTGCCAGCAGGGGGGACACATATCAGCCCCAGCATTTT. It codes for CASRGDTYQPQHF.

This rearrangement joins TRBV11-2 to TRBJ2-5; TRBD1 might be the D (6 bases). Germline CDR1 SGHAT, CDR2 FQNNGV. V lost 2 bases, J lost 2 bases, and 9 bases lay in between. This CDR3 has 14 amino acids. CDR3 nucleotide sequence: TGTGCCAGCAGCTTAATTCAGGGGCAAGAGACCCAGTACTTC. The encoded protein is CASSLIQGQETQYF.

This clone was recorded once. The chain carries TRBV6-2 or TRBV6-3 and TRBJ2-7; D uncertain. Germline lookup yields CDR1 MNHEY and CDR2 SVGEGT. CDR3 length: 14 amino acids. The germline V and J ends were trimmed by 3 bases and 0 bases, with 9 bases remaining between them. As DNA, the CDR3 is TGTGCCAGCAGTTATCCGGAGAGCTCCTACGAGCAGTACTTC. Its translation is CASSYPESSYEQYF.

CDR3 region: CASSLDNNQPQHF. The CDR3 nucleotides are TGTGCCAGCAGCTTAGATAACAATCAGCCCCAGCATTTT. The chain joins TRBV11-1 to TRBJ1-5; D uncertain. Germline loops: CDR1 SGHAT, CDR2 FQDESV (reference sequence). Trimming stripped 1 base from V and 3 bases from J, with 4 bases between. The CDR3 sequence is 13 residues long.

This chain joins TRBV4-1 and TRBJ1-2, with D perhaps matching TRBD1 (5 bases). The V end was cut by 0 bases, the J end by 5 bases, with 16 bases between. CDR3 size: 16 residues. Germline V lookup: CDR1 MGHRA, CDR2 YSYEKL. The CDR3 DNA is TGCGCCAGCAGCCAAGATCCCCTCCAGGGAGGATATGGCTACACCTTC. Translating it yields CASSQDPLQGGYGYTF.

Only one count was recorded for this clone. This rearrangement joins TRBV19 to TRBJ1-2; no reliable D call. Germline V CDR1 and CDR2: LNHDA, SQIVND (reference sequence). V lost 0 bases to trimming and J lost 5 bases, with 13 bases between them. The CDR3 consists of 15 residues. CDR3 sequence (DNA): TGTGCCAGTAGTATAGATGGTCCAGGCACTTATGGCTACACCTTC. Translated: CASSIDGPGTYGYTF.

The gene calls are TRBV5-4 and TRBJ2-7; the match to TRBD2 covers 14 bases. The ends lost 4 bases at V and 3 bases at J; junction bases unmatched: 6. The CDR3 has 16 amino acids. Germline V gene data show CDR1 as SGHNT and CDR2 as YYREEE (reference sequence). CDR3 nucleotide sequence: TGTGCCAGCAGCGGGACTAGCGGGAGTGGAAGCTACGAGCAGTACTTC. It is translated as CASSGTSGSGSYEQYF.

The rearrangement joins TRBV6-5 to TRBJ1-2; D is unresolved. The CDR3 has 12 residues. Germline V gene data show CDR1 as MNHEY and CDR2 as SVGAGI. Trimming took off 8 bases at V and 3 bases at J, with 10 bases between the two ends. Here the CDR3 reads CASAQVDYGYTF. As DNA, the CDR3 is TGTGCCAGCGCGCAGGTAGACTATGGCTACACCTTC.

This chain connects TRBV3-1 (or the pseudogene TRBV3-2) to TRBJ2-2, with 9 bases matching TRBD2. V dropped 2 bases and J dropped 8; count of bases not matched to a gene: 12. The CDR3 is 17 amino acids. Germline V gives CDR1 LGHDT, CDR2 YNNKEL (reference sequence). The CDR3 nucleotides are TGTGCCAGCAGCCAAAGGGTAGCGGGAGCGCAGCTTGGGGAGCTGTTTTTT. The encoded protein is CASSQRVAGAQLGELFF.

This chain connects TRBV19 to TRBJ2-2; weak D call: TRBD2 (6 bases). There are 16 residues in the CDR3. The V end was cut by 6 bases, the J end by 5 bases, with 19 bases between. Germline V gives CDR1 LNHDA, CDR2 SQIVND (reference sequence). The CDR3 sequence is CASSHPLWGETGELFF. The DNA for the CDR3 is TGTGCCAGTAGCCACCCCCTCTGGGGGGAGACCGGGGAGCTGTTTTTT. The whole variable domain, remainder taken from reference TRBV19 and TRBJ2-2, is DGGITQSPKYLFRKEGQNVTLSCEQNLNHDAMYWYRQDPGQGLRLIYYSQIVNDFQKGDIAEGYSVSREKKESFPLTVTSAQKNPTAFYLCASSHPLWGETGELFFGEGSRLTVL.

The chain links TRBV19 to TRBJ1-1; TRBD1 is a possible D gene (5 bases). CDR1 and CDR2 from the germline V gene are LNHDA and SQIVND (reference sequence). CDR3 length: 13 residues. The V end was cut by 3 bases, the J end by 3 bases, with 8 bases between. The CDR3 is CASSMSRDTEAFF. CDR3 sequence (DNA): TGTGCCAGTAGTATGTCCAGGGACACTGAAGCTTTCTTT.